Each of the 23 T cell receptor beta chains below was sequenced from the same sample in a study of T-cell memory formation after mild COVID-19. TCRdb analysed the 5' RACE reads with MiXCR anew, one entry per CDR3 protein. The sample holds about 130,000 distinct CDR3 sequences, 15% to 20% seen once. The specimen sequenced was PBMCs or a T cell subset sorted from them (not recorded which). The receptors were gathered from an adult woman who had mild COVID-19 (a few samples of this study predate the infection). Cell type and time point are not known.

The chain employs TRBV6-2 or TRBV6-3 and TRBJ2-2; D may match TRBD1 or TRBD2 (5 bases each). Trimming stripped 7 bases from V and 0 bases from J, with 9 bases between. This CDR3 has 14 residues. Germline V CDR1 and CDR2: MNHEY, SVGEGT. CDR3 sequence reads: CASTGTSNTGELFF. The CDR3 DNA sequence: TGTGCCAGCACAGGGACCTCGAACACCGGGGAGCTGTTTTTT.

The chain uses TRBV5-1 and TRBJ2-7; D is unresolved. This CDR3 has 13 amino acids. The germline V gene encodes CDR1 SGHRS and CDR2 YFSETQ. Trimming removed 5 bases at V and 0 bases at J, with 9 bases between. In DNA, the CDR3 is TGCGCCAGCAGGACCTTTAGCTCCTACGAGCAGTACTTC. It yields the protein CASRTFSSYEQYF.

The J gene is TRBJ2-4, the V gene TRBV12-3 or TRBV12-4; no clear D. V shed 5 bases and J shed 1 base, with 12 bases lying between them. This CDR3 has 15 amino acids. CDR3 region: CASSLVEGAKNIQYF. DNA for the CDR3: TGTGCCAGCAGTCTAGTCGAAGGGGCCAAAAACATTCAGTACTTC.

This clonotype was observed a few times. The chain couples TRBV7-9 to TRBJ1-2; the D gene is possibly TRBD1 (6 bases). In germline, CDR1 is SEHNR, CDR2 FQNEAQ (reference sequence). With 5 bases removed from V and 6 bases from J, the gap between germline ends came to 19 bases. This CDR3 has 15 amino acids. The CDR3 loop reads CASSPVRGTSDGYTF. The CDR3 bases are TGTGCCAGCAGCCCTGTGAGGGGGACCAGCGATGGCTACACCTTC.

The rearrangement links TRBV20-1 to TRBJ1-1; TRBD1 matches 9 bases. Germline V lookup: CDR1 DFQATT, CDR2 SNEGSKA (reference sequence). The CDR3 extends over 17 amino acids. The ends lost 3 bases at V and 0 bases at J; junction bases unmatched: 11. The CDR3 DNA reads as TGCAGTGCTAGCTTGACAGGGGGAGAGGCCATGAACACTGAAGCTTTCTTT. It codes for CSASLTGGEAMNTEAFF.

In its sample, this clonotype was seen many times. The rearrangement uses TRBV11-2 and TRBJ1-6; D is unclear. Trimming shortened V by 4 bases and J by 7 bases, and 5 bases separated the two germline ends. Germline values: CDR1 SGHAT, CDR2 FQNNGV. This CDR3 comprises 12 residues. CDR3 in amino acids: CASSSPNSPLHF. In DNA, the CDR3 is TGTGCCAGCAGCTCGCCCAATTCACCCCTCCACTTT.

This clonotype was observed a handful of times. The chain is built from TRBV20-1 and TRBJ1-1, with 12 bases identical to TRBD1. Losses at the gene ends were 7 bases for V and 4 bases for J; bases not matched to a gene: 13. The CDR3 runs to 16 residues. Germline lookup yields CDR1 DFQATT and CDR2 SNEGSKA (reference sequence). CDR3 sequence (DNA): TGCAGTGTTCCCAGGGACAGGGGGCGTCGGGGCACTGAAGCTTTCTTT. Its translation: CSVPRDRGRRGTEAFF.

This clonotype was counted between two and nine times. V gene TRBV19 combines with J gene TRBJ2-1; TRBD2 matches 13 bases. This CDR3 has 15 residues. CDR1 LNHDA and CDR2 SQIVND come from the germline V gene (reference sequence). V dropped 5 bases and J dropped 5; count of bases not matched to a gene: 3. CDR3 amino acids: CASSPGLAGDNEQFF. CDR3 in DNA: TGTGCCAGTAGTCCCGGACTAGCGGGGGACAATGAGCAGTTCTTC. The full variable domain, in which reference TRBV19 and TRBJ2-1 provide the parts outside the CDR3, is DGGITQSPKYLFRKEGQNVTLSCEQNLNHDAMYWYRQDPGQGLRLIYYSQIVNDFQKGDIAEGYSVSREKKESFPLTVTSAQKNPTAFYLCASSPGLAGDNEQFFGPGTRLTVL.

This clonotype turned up a few times. J is TRBJ2-7 and V is TRBV6-6, with D possibly being TRBD2 (5 bases). CDR3 length: 14 amino acids. The germline V and J ends were trimmed by 4 bases and 1 base, with 11 bases remaining between them. Germline assignment: CDR1 MNHNY and CDR2 SVGAGI (reference sequence). CDR3 residues: CASSWTEPSYEQYF. For the CDR3, the DNA is TGTGCCAGCAGTTGGACTGAACCTTCCTACGAGCAGTACTTC.

This clonotype showed up just a few times. The chain is built from TRBV5-5 and TRBJ2-1; 7 bases agree with TRBD2. With V trimmed by 4 bases and J by 4 bases, 8 bases remained unmatched. This CDR3 has 15 amino acids. The germline CDR1 and CDR2 sequences are SGHKS and YYEKEE (reference sequence). DNA of the CDR3: TGTGCCAGCAGCCTTTTAGCGGGTCATTACAATGAGCAGTTCTTC. Its translation is CASSLLAGHYNEQFF.

This chain joins TRBV7-6 and TRBJ2-5; D uncertain. CDR1 and CDR2 (germline): SGHVS, FNYEAQ. The CDR3 sequence is 14 residues long. V gave up 2 bases and J gave up 5 bases, with 12 bases separating them. The CDR3 region has the DNA TGTGCCAGCAGCTTAAGTCAGCGTGGGGAGACCCAGTACTTC. It is translated as CASSLSQRGETQYF. Filled out from reference TRBV7-6 and TRBJ2-5, the complete variable domain reads GAGVSQSPRYKVTKRGQDVALRCDPISGHVSLYWYRQALGQGPEFLTYFNYEAQQDKSGLPNDRFSAERPEGSISTLTIQRTEQRDSAMYRCASSLSQRGETQYFGPGTRLLVL.

This clonotype has only a few counts. The chain joins TRBV2 to TRBJ1-5; tentatively, D is TRBD1 (6 bases). V lost 6 bases to trimming and J lost 9 bases, with 24 bases between them. This CDR3 region has 16 residues. Germline CDR1 SNHLY, CDR2 FYNNEI. This CDR3 reads CASSLDFGQPEWPQHF. DNA for the CDR3: TGTGCCAGCAGCTTGGATTTCGGACAGCCCGAATGGCCCCAGCATTTT.

This clonotype has more than one count but fewer than ten. This chain links TRBV15 with TRBJ1-1; D ambiguous. The germline V gene has CDR1 LNHNV and CDR2 YYDKDF (reference sequence). This CDR3 is built from 14 residues. Trimming shortened V by 1 base and J by 4 bases, and 10 bases separated the two germline ends. The CDR3 region is CATSRGGSATEAFF. CDR3 in DNA: TGTGCCACCAGCAGAGGTGGATCGGCCACTGAAGCTTTCTTT. Together with reference TRBV15 and TRBJ1-1, the CDR3 gives the full variable domain: DAMVIQNPRYQVTQFGKPVTLSCSQTLNHNVMYWYQQKSSQAPKLLFHYYDKDFNNEADTPDNFQSRRPNTSFCFLDIRSPGLGDTAMYLCATSRGGSATEAFFGQGTRLTVV.

The sample holds a few counts of this clonotype. The V call is TRBV27, the J call TRBJ2-7; D remains ambiguous. Germline assignment: CDR1 MNHEY and CDR2 SMNVEV (reference sequence). V lost 5 bases and J 0 bases, leaving 14 bases between the germline ends. The CDR3 totals 15 residues. In nucleotides, the CDR3 is TGTGCCAGCAGTACCGTTCCGACGGCCTCCTACGAGCAGTACTTC. It yields the protein CASSTVPTASYEQYF.

J is TRBJ2-6 and V is TRBV29-1; a possible D gene is TRBD2 (5 bases). This CDR3 is 14 amino acids long. CDR1 and CDR2 (germline): SQVTM, ANQGSEA. V dropped 6 bases and J dropped 0 bases, with 9 bases sitting between them. The CDR3 loop reads CSVATSSGANVLTF. The CDR3, as DNA: TGCAGCGTCGCTACTAGCTCTGGGGCCAACGTCCTGACTTTC.

The J gene is TRBJ2-7, the V gene TRBV12-3 or TRBV12-4; D is undetermined. V lost 6 bases to trimming and J lost 7 bases, with 16 bases between them. This CDR3 has 13 residues. The CDR3 coding sequence is TGTGCCAGCAGCCCTGGACCTCCGCGGGAGCAGTACTTC. Protein product: CASSPGPPREQYF.

This clonotype showed up just a few times. This chain joins TRBV19 and TRBJ1-1; no firm D call. V lost 4 bases to trimming and J lost 4 bases, with 16 bases between them. Germline V CDR1 and CDR2: LNHDA, SQIVND (reference sequence). The CDR3 contains 15 residues. The CDR3 is CASSTRREARTEAFF. CDR3 nucleotides: TGTGCCAGTAGTACCCGGAGGGAGGCGCGCACTGAAGCTTTCTTT.

The chain joins TRBV5-1 to TRBJ1-2, with TRBD1 as a possible D gene (6 bases). The CDR3 totals 15 residues. Deletions cut 2 bases from V and 4 bases from J, with 15 bases between. Germline CDR1 SGHRS, CDR2 YFSETQ. This CDR3 reads CASSFVTGATYGYTF. The CDR3 DNA reads as TGCGCCAGCAGCTTTGTCACGGGGGCCACCTATGGCTACACCTTC.

This clonotype was recorded once. This chain uses TRBV24-1 with TRBJ2-3, with 7 bases lining up with TRBD2. V lost 1 base to trimming and J lost 3 bases; unmatched junction nucleotides: 6. The germline V gene encodes CDR1 KGHDR and CDR2 SFDVKD. The CDR3 covers 16 residues. CDR3 DNA: TGTGCCACCAGTGATTTTTCTAGCGGCTGGACAGATACGCAGTATTTT. This gives the protein CATSDFSSGWTDTQYF.

This chain links TRBV24-1 with TRBJ2-5, with no clear D. This CDR3 has 16 residues. Trimming cost V 9 bases and J 2 bases, with 21 bases left between them. Germline CDR1 reads KGHDR; CDR2 reads SFDVKD. DNA for the CDR3: TGTGCCACCTCTCTGACCGCATCGTCGAGGCAAGAGACCCAGTACTTC. Amino acids: CATSLTASSRQETQYF.

This clonotype has more than one count but fewer than ten. This chain uses TRBV6-5 with TRBJ2-3, with 8 bases lining up with TRBD2. V lost 0 bases and J lost 6; bases outside the gene matches: 14. The CDR3 runs 18 residues. CDR1 is MNHEY, CDR2 SVGAGI, per germline. The CDR3 sequence: CASSYSLGAGGHMDTQYF. CDR3 coding DNA: TGTGCCAGCAGTTACTCCCTGGGCGCGGGAGGCCACATGGATACGCAGTATTTT.

This chain connects TRBV5-1 to TRBJ2-5; TRBD1 or TRBD2 may be the D gene (5 bases each). From germline, CDR1 is SGHRS and CDR2 YFSETQ. Trimming pared 4 bases from V and 6 bases from J, leaving 28 bases between. The CDR3 is 18 amino acids. CDR3 in DNA: TGCGCCAGCAGCGGGTCCGGGGCGGCGGAGTCTTTGGGGAAGACCCAGTACTTC. It yields the protein CASSGSGAAESLGKTQYF. The full variable domain, its missing parts supplied by reference TRBV5-1 and TRBJ2-5, is KAGVTQTPRYLIKTRGQQVTLSCSPISGHRSVSWYQQTPGQGLQFLFEYFSETQRNKGNFPGRFSGRQFSNSRSEMNVSTLELGDSALYLCASSGSGAAESLGKTQYFGPGTRLLVL.

The CDR3: CASSEPERVSGNTIYF. Here the CDR3 DNA reads TGTGCCAGCAGTGAACCTGAGCGGGTCTCTGGAAACACCATATATTTT. This chain connects TRBV2 to TRBJ1-3; D is undetermined. V was trimmed by 2 bases and J by 0 bases, leaving 11 bases between them. Looked up from germline, CDR1 is SNHLY and CDR2 is FYNNEI. CDR3 length equals 16 residues.